Listed here are 10 T cell receptor beta chains from one sample, sequenced in a study of T cells in Graves' hyperthyroidism and ophthalmopathy. Amplified TCR beta CDR3 regions came from RNA transcripts. Using the HTBI primer set, a first-round RT-PCR was run on the TCR CDR3. TCRdb reprocessed the multiplex PCR reads with MiXCR, giving one entry per CDR3 protein. The repertoire holds approximately 400,000 distinct CDR3 sequences, with 19% as singletons. The sequenced sample was blood. Source of these receptors: a young woman with Graves' hyperthyroidism.

The rearrangement uses TRBV7-8 and TRBJ2-7; D is possibly TRBD1 (5 bases). CDR1 is SGHVS, CDR2 FQNEAQ, per germline. The CDR3 totals 16 residues. Between the trimmed V and J ends, which lost 5 bases and 2 bases, there was a span of 19 bases. CDR3 protein: CASSAGHRSFTYEQYF. CDR3 in DNA: TGTGCCAGCAGCGCCGGACACCGGAGCTTTACCTACGAGCAGTACTTC. Variable domain in full (rest from reference TRBV7-8 and TRBJ2-7): GAGVSQSPRYKVAKRGQDVALRCDPISGHVSLFWYQQALGQGPEFLTYFQNEAQLDKSGLPSDRFFAERPEGSVSTLKIQRTQQEDSAVYLCASSAGHRSFTYEQYFGPGTRLTVT.

This clonotype was picked up many times. V is TRBV20-1 and J is TRBJ1-3; 7 bases map to TRBD1. The germline V gene encodes CDR1 DFQATT and CDR2 SNEGSKA (reference sequence). The trim removed 6 bases at V and 0 bases at J, leaving 5 bases unmatched. This CDR3 has 14 amino acids. CDR3 residues: CSANDRASGNTIYF. As DNA, the CDR3 is TGCAGTGCGAATGACAGGGCCTCTGGAAACACCATATATTTT.

The genes are TRBV12-3 or TRBV12-4 and TRBJ1-2, with D unclear. This CDR3 contains 13 residues. Trimming cost V 4 bases and J 8 bases, with 14 bases left between them. In DNA, the CDR3 is TGTGCCAGCAGTTCCCTCCGTCAAGCAGGCTACACCTTC. Translation gives CASSSLRQAGYTF.

This clonotype was found a few times. V usage is TRBV3-1 and J usage is TRBJ1-1; D gene uncertain. The CDR3 runs to 13 residues. Germline lookup yields CDR1 LGHDT and CDR2 YNNKEL (reference sequence). V gave up 5 bases and J gave up 3 bases, with 10 bases separating them. CDR3 DNA: TGTGCCAGCAGCGACTGGGAGGACACTGAAGCTTTCTTT. This codes for CASSDWEDTEAFF.

This clonotype was recorded at least ten times. The chain combines TRBV6-5 with TRBJ1-1; D not resolved. The germline V gene has CDR1 MNHEY and CDR2 SVGAGI. Trimming pared 4 bases from V and 5 bases from J, leaving 11 bases between. There are 13 residues in the CDR3. The CDR3: CASSLYLGTEAFF. CDR3 nucleotide sequence: TGTGCCAGCAGTTTGTACTTAGGTACTGAAGCTTTCTTT.

This clonotype showed up many times. The V call is TRBV7-2, the J call TRBJ1-5; D is ambiguous. Germline assignment: CDR1 SGHTA and CDR2 FQGNSA. The CDR3 is made up of 12 amino acids. V gave up 7 bases and J gave up 7 bases, with 11 bases separating them. CDR3 region: CASTYPGQPQHF. As DNA, the CDR3 is TGTGCCAGCACCTACCCTGGACAGCCCCAGCATTTT.

This clonotype occurred many times. The V call is TRBV18, the J call TRBJ1-2; 8 nucleotides agree with TRBD1. The CDR3 runs to 15 residues. Germline V gives CDR1 KGHSH, CDR2 LQKENI. The junction had 14 bases not matched to a gene; V was cut back by 6 bases and J by 8 bases. DNA for the CDR3: TGTGCCAGCTCCCAGGGGGCGGGTACTACTATCGGCTACACCTTC. Its translation is CASSQGAGTTIGYTF.

As to this clonotype: A much larger clone differs from this one at a single base, so this may be a read error. The conserved phenylalanine or tryptophan normally closing the CDR3 is absent here, so this likely arose from a read error. The chain joins TRBV10-3 to TRBJ1-1; D may be TRBD1 (5 bases). CDR1 is ENHRY and CDR2 is SYGVKD in the germline V gene. V lost 7 bases to trimming and J lost 5 bases, with 17 bases between them. The CDR3 extends over 14 amino acids. The chain's CDR3 is CAIKSTAEQTEAFY. The CDR3 bases are TGTGCCATCAAGTCGACAGCGGAACAAACTGAAGCTTTCTAT.

The CDR3 DNA follows: TGTGCCAGCAGCTTAGAGGAGGGGAACTATGGCTACACCTTC. Translating it yields CASSLEEGNYGYTF. The V gene is TRBV13, the J gene TRBJ1-2; TRBD1 is a possible D gene (5 bases). Germline V lookup: CDR1 PRHDT, CDR2 FYEKMQ (reference sequence). The CDR3 has 14 amino acids. Between the trimmed V and J ends, which lost 1 base and 2 bases, there was a span of 8 bases.

There are many counts of this clonotype. One end of the junction varies from germline; a read error may be responsible. This chain connects TRBV6-5 to TRBJ2-5; D is undetermined. The CDR3 spans 12 residues. The germline CDR1 and CDR2 sequences are MNHEY and SVGAGI. The CDR3: CASSYPEETRYF. The DNA for the CDR3 is TGTGCCAGCAGTTACCCTGAGGAGACCCGGTACTTC.